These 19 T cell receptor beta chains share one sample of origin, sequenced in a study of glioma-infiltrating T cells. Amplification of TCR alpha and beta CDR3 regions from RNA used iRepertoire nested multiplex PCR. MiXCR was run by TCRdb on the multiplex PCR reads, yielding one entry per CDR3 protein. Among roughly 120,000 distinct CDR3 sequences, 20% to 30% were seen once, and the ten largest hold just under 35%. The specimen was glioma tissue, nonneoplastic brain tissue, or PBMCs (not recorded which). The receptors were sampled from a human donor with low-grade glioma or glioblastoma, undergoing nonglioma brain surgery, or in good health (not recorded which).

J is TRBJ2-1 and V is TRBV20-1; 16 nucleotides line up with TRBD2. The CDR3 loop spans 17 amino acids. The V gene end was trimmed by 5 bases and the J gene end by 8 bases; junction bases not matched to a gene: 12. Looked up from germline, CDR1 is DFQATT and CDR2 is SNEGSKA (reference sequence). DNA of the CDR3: TGCAGTGCTCCGGGACTAGCGGGAGGGCCAATTAGTCATGAGCAGTTCTTC. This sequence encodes CSAPGLAGGPISHEQFF.

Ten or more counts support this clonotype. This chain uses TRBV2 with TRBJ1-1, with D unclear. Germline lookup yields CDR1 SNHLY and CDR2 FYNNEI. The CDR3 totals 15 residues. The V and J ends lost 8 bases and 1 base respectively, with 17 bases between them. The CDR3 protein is CASSPYGPRNTEAFF. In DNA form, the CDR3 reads TGTGCCAGCTCCCCTTACGGACCGAGGAACACTGAAGCTTTCTTT.

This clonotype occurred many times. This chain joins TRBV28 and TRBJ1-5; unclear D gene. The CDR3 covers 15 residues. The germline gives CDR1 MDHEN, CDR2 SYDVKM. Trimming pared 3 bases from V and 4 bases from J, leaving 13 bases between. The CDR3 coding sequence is TGTGCCAGCAGTTTGGTTGGACTTGCTAATCAGCCCCAGCATTTT. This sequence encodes CASSLVGLANQPQHF. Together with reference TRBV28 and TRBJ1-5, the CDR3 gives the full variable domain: DVKVTQSSRYLVKRTGEKVFLECVQDMDHENMFWYRQDPGLGLRLIYFSYDVKMKEKGDIPEGYSVSREKKERFSLILESASTNQTSMYLCASSLVGLANQPQHFGDGTRLSIL.

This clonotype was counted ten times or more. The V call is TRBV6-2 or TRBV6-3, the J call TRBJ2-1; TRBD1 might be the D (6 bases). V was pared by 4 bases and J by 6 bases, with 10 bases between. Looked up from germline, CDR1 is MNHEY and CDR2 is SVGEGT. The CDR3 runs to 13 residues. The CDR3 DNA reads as TGTGCCAGCAGTTCCGGGACACGCAATGAGCAGTTCTTC. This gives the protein CASSSGTRNEQFF.

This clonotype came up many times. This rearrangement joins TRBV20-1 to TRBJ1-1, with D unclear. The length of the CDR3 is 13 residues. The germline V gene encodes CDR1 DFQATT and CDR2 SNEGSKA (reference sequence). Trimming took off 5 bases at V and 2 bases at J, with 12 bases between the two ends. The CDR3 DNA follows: TGCAGTGCTTCTGCCTCCAGCAACACTGAAGCTTTCTTT. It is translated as CSASASSNTEAFF.

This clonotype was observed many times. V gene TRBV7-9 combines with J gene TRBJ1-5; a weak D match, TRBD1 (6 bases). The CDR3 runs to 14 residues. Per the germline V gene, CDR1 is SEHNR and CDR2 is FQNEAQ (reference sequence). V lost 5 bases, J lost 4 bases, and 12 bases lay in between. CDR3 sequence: CASSAGQTNQPQHF. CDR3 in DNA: TGTGCCAGCAGCGCCGGACAGACGAATCAGCCCCAGCATTTT.

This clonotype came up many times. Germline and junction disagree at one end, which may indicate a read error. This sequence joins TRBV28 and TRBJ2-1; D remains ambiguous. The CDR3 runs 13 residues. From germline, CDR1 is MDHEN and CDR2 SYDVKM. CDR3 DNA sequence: TGTGCCAGCAGCCCCGGAGTACCCAATGGGCAGTTCTTC. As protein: CASSPGVPNGQFF.

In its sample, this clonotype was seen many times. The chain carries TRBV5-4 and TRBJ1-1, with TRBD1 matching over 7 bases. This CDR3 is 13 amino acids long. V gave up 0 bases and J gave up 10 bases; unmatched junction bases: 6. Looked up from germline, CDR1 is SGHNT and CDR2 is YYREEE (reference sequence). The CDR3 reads CASSLDRQGRAFF. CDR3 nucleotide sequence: TGTGCCAGCAGCTTGGACCGACAGGGCAGAGCTTTCTTT.

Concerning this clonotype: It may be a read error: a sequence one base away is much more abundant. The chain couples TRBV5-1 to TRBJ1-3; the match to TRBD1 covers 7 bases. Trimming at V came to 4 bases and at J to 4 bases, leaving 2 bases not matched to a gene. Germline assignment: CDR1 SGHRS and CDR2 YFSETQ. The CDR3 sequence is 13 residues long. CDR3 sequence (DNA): TGCGCCAGCAGCCAACAGGGGGGAAACACCATATATTTT. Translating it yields CASSQQGGNTIYF.

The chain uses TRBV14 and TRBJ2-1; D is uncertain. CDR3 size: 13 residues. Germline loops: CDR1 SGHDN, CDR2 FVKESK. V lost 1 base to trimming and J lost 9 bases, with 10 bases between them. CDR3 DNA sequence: TGTGCCAGCAGCCAAGCGACGCGTTTTGAGCAGTTCTTC. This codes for CASSQATRFEQFF.

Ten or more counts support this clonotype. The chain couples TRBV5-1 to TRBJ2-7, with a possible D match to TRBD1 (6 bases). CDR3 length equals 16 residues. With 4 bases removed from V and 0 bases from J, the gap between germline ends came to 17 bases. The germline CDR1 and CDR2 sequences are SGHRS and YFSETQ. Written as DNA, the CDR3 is TGCGCCAGCAGCGAACTCGGAACAGGGACCTCCTACGAGCAGTACTTC. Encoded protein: CASSELGTGTSYEQYF. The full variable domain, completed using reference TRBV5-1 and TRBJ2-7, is KAGVTQTPRYLIKTRGQQVTLSCSPISGHRSVSWYQQTPGQGLQFLFEYFSETQRNKGNFPGRFSGRQFSNSRSEMNVSTLELGDSALYLCASSELGTGTSYEQYFGPGTRLTVT.

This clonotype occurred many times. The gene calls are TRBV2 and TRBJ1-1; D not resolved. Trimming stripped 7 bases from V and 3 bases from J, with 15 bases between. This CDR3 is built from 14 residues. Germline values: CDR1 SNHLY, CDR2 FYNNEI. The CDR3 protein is CASKTPEGYTEAFF. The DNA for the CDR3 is TGTGCCAGCAAGACCCCCGAAGGTTACACTGAAGCTTTCTTT.

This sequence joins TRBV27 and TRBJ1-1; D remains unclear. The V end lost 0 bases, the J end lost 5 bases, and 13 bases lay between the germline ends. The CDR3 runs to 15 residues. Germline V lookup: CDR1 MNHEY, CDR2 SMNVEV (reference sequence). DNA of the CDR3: TGTGCCAGCAGTTTATCCCGTCGATTCTTGACTGAAGCTTTCTTT. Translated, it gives CASSLSRRFLTEAFF.

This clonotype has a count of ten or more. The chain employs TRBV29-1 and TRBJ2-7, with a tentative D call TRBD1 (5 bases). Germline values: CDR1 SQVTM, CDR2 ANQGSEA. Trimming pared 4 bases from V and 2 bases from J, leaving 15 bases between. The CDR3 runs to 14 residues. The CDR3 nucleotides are TGCAGCGTTGTAGTCCGTCCAGGGACCTACGAGCAGTACTTC. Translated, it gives CSVVVRPGTYEQYF.

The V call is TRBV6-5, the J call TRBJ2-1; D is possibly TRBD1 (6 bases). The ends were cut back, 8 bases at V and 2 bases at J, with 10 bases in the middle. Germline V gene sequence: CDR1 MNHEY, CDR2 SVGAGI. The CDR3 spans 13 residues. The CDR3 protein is CASQGMAYNEQFF. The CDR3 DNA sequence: TGTGCCAGCCAGGGGATGGCCTACAATGAGCAGTTCTTC.

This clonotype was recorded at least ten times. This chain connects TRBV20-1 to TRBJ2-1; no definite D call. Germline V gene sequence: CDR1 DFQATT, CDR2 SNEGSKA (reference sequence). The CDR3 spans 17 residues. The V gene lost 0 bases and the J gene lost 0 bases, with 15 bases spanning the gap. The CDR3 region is CSARDQKTLSSYNEQFF. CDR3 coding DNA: TGCAGTGCTAGAGATCAAAAGACCCTGAGCTCCTACAATGAGCAGTTCTTC.

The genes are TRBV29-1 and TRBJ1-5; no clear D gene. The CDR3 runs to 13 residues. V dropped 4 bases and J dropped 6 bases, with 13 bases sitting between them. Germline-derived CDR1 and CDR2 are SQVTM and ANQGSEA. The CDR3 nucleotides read TGCAGCGTTGGAAGCGGAAAGGGTCAGCCCCAGCATTTT. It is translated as CSVGSGKGQPQHF.

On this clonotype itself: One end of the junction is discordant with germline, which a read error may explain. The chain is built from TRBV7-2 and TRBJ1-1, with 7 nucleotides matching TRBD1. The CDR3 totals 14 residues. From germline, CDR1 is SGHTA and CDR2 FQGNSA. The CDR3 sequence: CDSSFRDSNAEAFF. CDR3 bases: TGTGACAGCAGCTTCCGGGACAGTAACGCTGAAGCTTTCTTT.

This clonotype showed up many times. The CDR3 sequence: CSVEGDIYEQYF. Written as DNA, the CDR3 is TGCAGCGTTGAGGGAGACATCTACGAGCAGTACTTC. This chain connects TRBV29-1 to TRBJ2-7, with D tentatively TRBD2 (5 bases). This CDR3 comprises 12 residues. Trimming pared 3 bases from V and 3 bases from J, leaving 9 bases between. Germline V gene lookup returns CDR1 SQVTM and CDR2 ANQGSEA.